A selection of T cell receptor beta chains follows, all from one sample in a study of blood T cell repertoires in COVID-19. Produced via immunoSEQ multiplex PCR; TCRdb's table is partial and in-frame only. This repertoire shows fewer than 120,000 clones, roughly 87% found once; its top ten account for more than 4.5%. Sequencing was carried out using peripheral blood. The receptor set was obtained from a human donor in a cohort sampled during active COVID-19. CDR3s include the opening cysteine and the closing phenylalanine or tryptophan. A D gene is named only where the DNA matches it firmly. Part of the rows lack a size; the others show once, few, many or a class for expanded clones.

j_gene: TRBJ1-4; d_gene: -; abundance: -; v_gene: TRBV18; CDR3aa: CASSPFTGPTNEKLFF; CDR3nt: TGTGCCAGCTCACCGTTCACAGGTCCCACTAATGAAAAACTGTTTTTT
j_gene: TRBJ2-2; d_gene: TRBD1; abundance: -; v_gene: TRBV5-8; CDR3aa: CASSFGQGTGELFF; CDR3nt: TGTGCCAGCAGCTTTGGACAGGGAACCGGGGAGCTGTTTTTT
j_gene: TRBJ2-2; d_gene: -; abundance: -; v_gene: TRBV29-1; CDR3aa: CSVGRENTGELFF; CDR3nt: TGCAGCGTTGGGAGGGAAAACACCGGGGAGCTGTTTTTT
j_gene: TRBJ2-4; d_gene: TRBD1; abundance: -; v_gene: TRBV10-3; CDR3aa: CATSPGQGKNIQYF; CDR3nt: TGTGCCACCTCGCCGGGACAGGGGAAAAACATTCAGTACTTC
j_gene: TRBJ1-6; d_gene: -; abundance: -; v_gene: TRBV4-3; CDR3aa: CASSQDRAGRSSYNSPLHF; CDR3nt: TGCGCCAGCAGCCAAGATCGGGCAGGGCGAAGCTCCTATAATTCACCCCTCCACTTT
j_gene: TRBJ1-1; d_gene: -; abundance: -; v_gene: TRBV5-1; CDR3aa: CASRGVGPDTEAFF; CDR3nt: TGCGCCAGCAGGGGCGTGGGGCCGGACACTGAAGCTTTCTTT
j_gene: TRBJ1-2; d_gene: -; abundance: -; v_gene: TRBV10-2; CDR3aa: CASSQEANYGYTF; CDR3nt: TGCGCCAGCAGCCAGGAAGCTAACTATGGCTACACCTTC
j_gene: TRBJ1-6; d_gene: -; abundance: few; v_gene: TRBV14; CDR3aa: CASSPLGSSPLHF; CDR3nt: TGTGCCAGCAGCCCACTAGGGAGTTCACCCCTCCACTTT
j_gene: TRBJ1-5; d_gene: TRBD1; abundance: -; v_gene: TRBV3-1/TRBV3-2; CDR3aa: CASSQGTGYSNQPQHF; CDR3nt: TGTGCCAGCAGCCAAGGGACAGGATATAGCAATCAGCCCCAGCATTTT
j_gene: TRBJ1-3; d_gene: -; abundance: -; v_gene: TRBV5-1; CDR3aa: CASSLDSVLSGNTIYF; CDR3nt: TGCGCCAGCAGCTTGGATTCGGTGCTCTCTGGAAACACCATATATTTT
j_gene: TRBJ2-1; d_gene: TRBD2; abundance: -; v_gene: TRBV9; CDR3aa: CASSVESSGADNEQFF; CDR3nt: TGTGCCAGCAGCGTAGAATCTAGCGGGGCCGACAATGAGCAGTTCTTC
j_gene: TRBJ2-1; d_gene: -; abundance: -; v_gene: TRBV9; CDR3aa: CASSVGGGMGNEQFF; CDR3nt: TGTGCCAGCAGCGTAGGAGGGGGAATGGGCAATGAGCAGTTCTTC
j_gene: TRBJ1-1; d_gene: -; abundance: -; v_gene: TRBV9; CDR3aa: CASSVQFGTEAFF; CDR3nt: TGTGCCAGCAGCGTACAGTTTGGTACTGAAGCTTTCTTT
j_gene: TRBJ2-2; d_gene: TRBD2; abundance: -; v_gene: TRBV11-2; CDR3aa: CASSLFSGRAGELFF; CDR3nt: TGTGCCAGCAGCTTATTCAGCGGGAGGGCCGGGGAGCTGTTTTTT
j_gene: TRBJ2-1; d_gene: TRBD2; abundance: -; v_gene: TRBV24-1; CDR3aa: CATSGGLAGRGRDEQFF; CDR3nt: TGTGCCACCAGTGGGGGACTAGCGGGAAGGGGACGGGATGAGCAGTTCTTC
j_gene: TRBJ2-1; d_gene: TRBD2; abundance: few; v_gene: TRBV6-4; CDR3aa: CASSDLAGGGSDEQFF; CDR3nt: TGTGCCAGCAGTGACTTGGCGGGAGGGGGTTCGGATGAGCAGTTCTTC
j_gene: TRBJ1-2; d_gene: -; abundance: -; v_gene: TRBV6-5; CDR3aa: CASNPRVSYGYTF; CDR3nt: TGTGCCAGCAACCCCAGGGTATCCTATGGCTACACCTTC
j_gene: TRBJ2-3; d_gene: -; abundance: -; v_gene: TRBV7-9; CDR3aa: CASSEMTGYSDTQYF; CDR3nt: TGTGCCAGCAGCGAGATGACAGGCTATTCAGATACGCAGTATTTT
j_gene: TRBJ2-3; d_gene: -; abundance: -; v_gene: TRBV5-1; CDR3aa: CASRPNGADTQYF; CDR3nt: TGCGCCAGCAGGCCCAACGGGGCAGATACGCAGTATTTT
j_gene: TRBJ2-2; d_gene: TRBD1; abundance: -; v_gene: TRBV18; CDR3aa: CASSLLTGSNTGELFF; CDR3nt: TGTGCCAGCTCACTTTTGACAGGGTCGAACACCGGGGAGCTGTTTTTT
j_gene: TRBJ1-6; d_gene: -; abundance: -; v_gene: TRBV2; CDR3aa: CASVRTRLVNNSPLHF; CDR3nt: TGTGCCAGCGTGAGGACTCGGTTGGTAAACAATTCACCCCTCCACTTT
j_gene: TRBJ2-3; d_gene: TRBD2; abundance: -; v_gene: TRBV19; CDR3aa: CASSTSGGADTQYF; CDR3nt: TGTGCCAGTAGTACTAGCGGTGGGGCAGATACGCAGTATTTT
j_gene: TRBJ1-1; d_gene: TRBD1; abundance: once; v_gene: TRBV6-5; CDR3aa: CATASGQGHTEAFF; CDR3nt: TGTGCCACCGCATCGGGACAGGGTCACACTGAAGCTTTCTTT
j_gene: TRBJ2-7; d_gene: -; abundance: -; v_gene: TRBV24-1; CDR3aa: CATSDSKREQYF; CDR3nt: TGTGCCACCAGTGATTCCAAGCGCGAGCAGTACTTC
j_gene: TRBJ1-1; d_gene: -; abundance: -; v_gene: TRBV18; CDR3aa: CASSFSSGTEAFF; CDR3nt: TGTGCCAGCTCATTTTCTTCAGGGACTGAAGCTTTCTTT
j_gene: TRBJ2-3; d_gene: -; abundance: -; v_gene: TRBV4-1; CDR3aa: CASSQVSPPGDTQYF; CDR3nt: TGCGCCAGCAGCCAAGTATCCCCCCCGGGAGATACGCAGTATTTT
j_gene: TRBJ2-7; d_gene: -; abundance: -; v_gene: TRBV9; CDR3aa: CASSVGIKQGINEQYF; CDR3nt: TGTGCCAGCAGCGTAGGAATTAAACAGGGTATCAACGAGCAGTACTTC
j_gene: TRBJ1-3; d_gene: -; abundance: -; v_gene: TRBV29-1; CDR3aa: CSVLTGSSGNTIYF; CDR3nt: TGCAGCGTTCTGACAGGAAGCTCTGGAAACACCATATATTTT
j_gene: TRBJ2-3; d_gene: TRBD1; abundance: -; v_gene: TRBV5-1; CDR3aa: CASSKQGGTDTQYF; CDR3nt: TGCGCCAGCAGCAAACAGGGGGGCACAGATACGCAGTATTTT
j_gene: TRBJ1-1; d_gene: TRBD1; abundance: -; v_gene: TRBV10-3; CDR3aa: CAISAGTGIYEAFF; CDR3nt: TGTGCCATCAGTGCCGGGACAGGGATTTATGAAGCTTTCTTT
j_gene: TRBJ1-2; d_gene: TRBD1; abundance: -; v_gene: TRBV6-2/TRBV6-3; CDR3aa: CASSYSRSGTGTYGYTF; CDR3nt: TGTGCCAGCAGTTACTCGAGAAGCGGGACAGGGACGTATGGCTACACCTTC
j_gene: TRBJ2-5; d_gene: -; abundance: -; v_gene: TRBV7-7; CDR3aa: CASSSGLRETQYF; CDR3nt: TGTGCTAGCAGCAGCGGACTACGGGAGACCCAGTACTTC
j_gene: TRBJ2-5; d_gene: TRBD2; abundance: -; v_gene: TRBV5-4; CDR3aa: CASTRSGLAGETQYF; CDR3nt: TGTGCCAGCACCAGATCGGGACTAGCGGGGGAGACCCAGTACTTC